This TCR beta chain is from a study of graft-versus-host responses after intestinal transplantation. Study-level background: Once they had received anti-thymocyte globulin induction, all recipients took tacrolimus and steroids for approximately 3 years.

The assay was immunoSEQ multiplex PCR, and TCRdb's table has in-frame clones only and misses some. The table includes about 47,000 clones, about 95% detected once. CDR1 is SGHKS and CDR2 is YYEKEE in the germline V gene (reference sequence). This CDR3 is built from 15 residues. Trimming removed 1 base from V and 0 bases from J, with 10 bases in between. This clone occurred once. Its antigen is not known. The study, taken as a whole, reports: Peak circulating GvH clone levels tracked with early post-transplant HvG declines.

Material: unstimulated CD8+ T cells sorted from spleen or lymph node cells, obtained before transplant. The rearrangement links TRBV5-5 to TRBJ1-2; a possible D gene is TRBD1 (5 bases). This clonotype was obtained from a human donor who was the organ donor for an intestinal transplant. The CDR3 DNA sequence: TGTGCCAGCAGCTTGACAGGTACTTCTAACTATGGCTACACCTTC. It codes for CASSLTGTSNYGYTF.